The rows below give T cell receptor beta chains drawn from one sample of a study of blood T cells in healthy people across ages. Each CDR3 protein gets one entry after TCRdb re-called the 5' RACE reads with MiXCR. This table holds 600,000 to 850,000 distinct CDR3 sequences, roughly 25% found once. These sequences were also reported in another study, on T cells of mothers and their children.

Sample: blood. The origin of the receptors is a boy between 5 and 17 years old in good health. Each CDR3 is given without its conserved first and last residue. The order of the fields is V gene, J gene, clone size, CDR3 protein. Rows may omit the clone size; those that give it use once, few, many or a size class.

>TRBV25-1|TRBJ2-7|-
ASSESPEFEQY
>TRBV28|TRBJ2-5|-
ASSLTPGGPQETQY
>TRBV20-1|TRBJ2-3|-
SAREPGASDAQY
>TRBV6-4|-|-
ASSDTWAGGQPYEQY
>TRBV20-1|TRBJ2-7|-
SARGVTAGSYEQY
>TRBV7-9|TRBJ2-3|-
ASSARTGSTDTQY
>TRBV3-1|TRBJ2-1|-
ATKSGTVTNEQF
>TRBV3-1|TRBJ2-2|-
ASSQVYEGRWSTGELF
>TRBV29-1|TRBJ2-2|few
SVVQGGAGELF
>TRBV27|TRBJ2-3|few
ASSFIPLAGGTDTQY
>TRBV7-9|TRBJ2-4|few
ASSPRTNIQY
>TRBV5-6|TRBJ2-7|few
ASSLVGSGALGQY
>TRBV24-1|TRBJ2-3|-
ATSDFQDPTDTQY
>TRBV3-1|TRBJ1-2|-
ASSQAQGATGYT
>TRBV25-1|TRBJ2-4|-
ASSLTGVKNIQY
>TRBV19|TRBJ1-5|-
ASSTQGGQPQH
>TRBV7-2|TRBJ1-3|-
ASSLARAGGNGNTIY
>TRBV9|TRBJ1-1|-
ACSVEGVDTEAF
>TRBV7-2|TRBJ1-1|-
ASSFPDTPKAF
>TRBV6-1|-|-
ASSELQIGEQF
>TRBV5-6|TRBJ1-2|-
ASSFASPPHGYT
>TRBV12-5|TRBJ2-1|-
ASGPPISGGQF
>TRBV20-1|TRBJ2-1|-
SARRLAAYNEQF
>TRBV3-1|TRBJ2-5|few
ASSSRTPGTPIIGETQY
>TRBV20-1|TRBJ2-5|-
SARATGYETQY
>TRBV4-2|TRBJ1-1|few
ASSQEPDEGTEAF
>TRBV11-2|TRBJ2-1|few
ASSLGQGYEQC
>TRBV7-9|TRBJ2-5|few
ASSPGERETQY
>TRBV13|TRBJ1-1|-
TSSPQDGNTEAF
>TRBV29-1|TRBJ2-5|few
SVDVESETQY
>TRBV7-2|TRBJ2-2|-
ASNTRLASTGELF
>TRBV6-6|TRBJ2-4|few
ASSWQIAKNIQY
>TRBV28|TRBJ1-3|-
ASSLVRQPGNTIY
>TRBV12-3/TRBV12-4|TRBJ1-4|-
ASSLVGTGNEKLF
>TRBV29-1|-|-
TPTRASGGLGEQF
>TRBV14|TRBJ1-6|few
ASSRDGRLNSPLH
>TRBV29-1|TRBJ2-5|-
SVDAETQY
>TRBV5-1|TRBJ2-3|-
ASSLSRTQDTQY
>TRBV9|TRBJ1-2|-
ASSARDRSANYGYT
>TRBV6-6|TRBJ1-2|few
ASSPTLTYGYT
>TRBV19|TRBJ2-2|-
ATPGAGGELF
>TRBV12-3/TRBV12-4|TRBJ2-7|few
ASSLPGLGPSLEQY
>TRBV4-2|TRBJ2-5|few
ASSPAREGGETQY
>TRBV5-1|TRBJ2-5|few
ASSWGLSVQETQY
>TRBV7-2|TRBJ2-1|few
ASSLTTEQF
>TRBV29-1|TRBJ1-5|-
SVVQGSNQPQH
>TRBV5-5|TRBJ2-7|-
ASSLGLIYEQY
>TRBV20-1|TRBJ2-7|-
SANRDNSYEQY
>TRBV5-1|TRBJ2-1|few
AISRGEQF